The next 28 T cell receptor beta chains were all read from a single sample in a study of T cell responses to AZD1222 COVID-19 vaccine. Profiling relied on immunoSEQ multiplex PCR, and the TCRdb table lists in-frame clones only, not all of them. The sample lists roughly 130,000 clones; 88% were seen once. The starting material was peripheral blood, obtained on day 0 of AZD1222 vaccination. These receptors came from an adult in good health.

The CDR3 nucleotides read TGTGCCAGCAGCTTAAGGCGGGAGAAGGCCGGGGAGCTGTTTTTT. Translated: CASSLRREKAGELFF. The chain is built from TRBV7-8 and TRBJ2-2; 7 nucleotides match TRBD2. CDR1 and CDR2 from the germline V gene are SGHVS and FQNEAQ. This CDR3 has 15 residues. V gave up 2 bases and J gave up 6 bases; unmatched junction bases: 6. Looking up the rest from reference TRBV7-8 and TRBJ2-2 gives the full variable domain: GAGVSQSPRYKVAKRGQDVALRCDPISGHVSLFWYQQALGQGPEFLTYFQNEAQLDKSGLPSDRFFAERPEGSVSTLKIQRTQQEDSAVYLCASSLRREKAGELFFGEGSRLTVL.

The genes are TRBV5-1 and TRBJ2-4, with D possibly called TRBD1 or TRBD2 (6 bases each). CDR1 is SGHRS and CDR2 is YFSETQ in the germline V gene. The V end was cut by 1 base, the J end by 5 bases, with 13 bases between. This CDR3 comprises 15 residues. CDR3 sequence reads: CASSLLGGLENIQYF. As DNA, the CDR3 is TGCGCCAGCAGCTTGCTGGGGGGCCTAGAAAACATTCAGTACTTC.

This clone is a singleton in its sample. This rearrangement joins TRBV11-2 to TRBJ2-1, with D possibly matching TRBD2 (6 bases). Germline V gives CDR1 SGHAT, CDR2 FQNNGV. The CDR3 consists of 16 residues. V lost 6 bases, J lost 8 bases, and 23 bases lay in between. The CDR3 spells CASSLTMEGGGHEQFF. For the CDR3, the DNA is TGTGCCAGCAGTCTAACAATGGAGGGAGGTGGCCATGAGCAGTTCTTC.

J is TRBJ1-1 and V is TRBV6-5; D possibly corresponds to TRBD1 (5 bases). The CDR3 consists of 14 residues. From germline, CDR1 is MNHEY and CDR2 SVGAGI. Trimming stripped 2 bases from V and 0 bases from J, with 7 bases between. The CDR3 reads CASSYGGVNTEAFF. CDR3 nucleotide sequence: TGTGCCAGCAGTTACGGGGGAGTGAACACTGAAGCTTTCTTT.

The chain links TRBV3-1 (or the pseudogene TRBV3-2) to TRBJ2-5; D unresolved. The CDR3 extends over 12 amino acids. Germline loops: CDR1 LGHDT, CDR2 YNNKEL (reference sequence). Trimming left V 0 bases short and J 7 bases short, with 6 bases between. The CDR3 DNA reads as TGTGCCAGCAGCCAAGAGCCATGGACCCAGTACTTC. It encodes CASSQEPWTQYF.

This chain uses TRBV5-1 with TRBJ2-1; a weak D match, TRBD1 (5 bases). V was clipped by 4 bases and J by 6 bases, with 14 bases between them. The V gene's germline CDR1 is SGHRS and CDR2 YFSETQ. The CDR3 is 14 residues long. The CDR3 nucleotides are TGCGCCAGCAGCCCCGAGGCAGGGATCAATGAGCAGTTCTTC. Translated: CASSPEAGINEQFF. The variable domain in full, completed from reference TRBV5-1 and TRBJ2-1, reads KAGVTQTPRYLIKTRGQQVTLSCSPISGHRSVSWYQQTPGQGLQFLFEYFSETQRNKGNFPGRFSGRQFSNSRSEMNVSTLELGDSALYLCASSPEAGINEQFFGPGTRLTVL.

The rearrangement links TRBV7-2 to TRBJ2-7, with 14 bases that match TRBD2. Trimming at V came to 3 bases and at J to 2 bases, leaving 9 bases not matched to a gene. Germline V gives CDR1 SGHTA, CDR2 FQGNSA. There are 18 residues in the CDR3. CDR3 nucleotide sequence: TGTGCCAGCAGCTTGGGACTAGCGGGAGCTCGCATCCCCTACGAGCAGTACTTC. As protein: CASSLGLAGARIPYEQYF.

This clone turned up a few times. The CDR3: CAWSKRNTEAFF. The CDR3 DNA is TGTGCCTGGAGTAAACGGAACACTGAAGCTTTCTTT. This chain joins TRBV30 and TRBJ1-1, with no clear D. Germline assignment: CDR1 GTSNPN and CDR2 SVGIG (reference sequence). V lost 2 bases and J 1 base, leaving 5 bases between the germline ends. The CDR3 consists of 12 residues.

The J gene is TRBJ1-6, the V gene TRBV28; D remains ambiguous. V was cut by 6 bases and J by 7 bases, with 13 bases left in between. Germline V lookup: CDR1 MDHEN, CDR2 SYDVKM. This CDR3 contains 14 residues. The CDR3 DNA reads TGTGCCAGCAGAGCGGAGGCGCGGAATTCACCCCTCCACTTT. Residues: CASRAEARNSPLHF.

This chain uses TRBV19 with TRBJ2-7; 8 bases match TRBD1. The CDR3 extends over 14 amino acids. The J segment lost 4 bases and the V segment lost 5 bases, leaving 7 bases of the junction unmatched. Germline V gene lookup returns CDR1 LNHDA and CDR2 SQIVND (reference sequence). The DNA of the CDR3 is TGTGCCAGTAGTCCTGGACAGGGTCGGTACGAGCAGTACTTC. Protein sequence: CASSPGQGRYEQYF.

The chain uses TRBV5-5 and TRBJ2-5; the D is unclear. CDR1 is SGHKS, CDR2 YYEKEE, per germline (reference sequence). The CDR3 spans 15 residues. Trimming took 2 bases from V and 1 from J, leaving 12 bases between them. The CDR3 loop reads CASSLVPATQETQYF. As DNA, the CDR3 is TGTGCCAGCAGCTTAGTCCCGGCAACCCAAGAGACCCAGTACTTC.

V usage is TRBV27 and J usage is TRBJ2-4; 10 positions match TRBD2. V dropped 5 bases and J dropped 6; count of bases not matched to a gene: 10. CDR3 length: 16 amino acids. Germline V gene data show CDR1 as MNHEY and CDR2 as SMNVEV (reference sequence). In DNA form, the CDR3 reads TGTGCCAGCAGTCCCCTAAGCGGGGGGGCGAGAAACATTCAGTACTTC. Residues: CASSPLSGGARNIQYF.

The chain employs TRBV27 and TRBJ2-7; 7 bases map to TRBD1. Germline loops: CDR1 MNHEY, CDR2 SMNVEV (reference sequence). The CDR3 extends over 13 amino acids. V trimming: 6 bases; J trimming: 5 bases; junction bases outside the gene matches: 7. CDR3: CASRKQGKDEQYF. CDR3 coding DNA: TGTGCCAGCAGGAAACAGGGGAAGGACGAGCAGTACTTC.

V gene TRBV6-5 combines with J gene TRBJ2-3; TRBD2 is a possible D gene (5 bases). Trimming removed 2 bases at V and 7 bases at J, with 7 bases between. CDR3 size: 12 residues. CDR1 is MNHEY, CDR2 SVGAGI, per germline. CDR3 in amino acids: CASSYRGNTQYF. CDR3 coding DNA: TGTGCCAGCAGTTACAGAGGGAATACGCAGTATTTT.

This rearrangement joins TRBV11-2 to TRBJ1-1, with TRBD1 as a possible D gene (6 bases). Germline-derived CDR1 and CDR2 are SGHAT and FQNNGV. V was clipped by 1 base and J by 4 bases, with 10 bases between them. The CDR3 length is 14 residues. CDR3 residues: CASSLGEGGTEAFF. CDR3 in DNA: TGTGCCAGCAGCTTAGGTGAGGGGGGCACTGAAGCTTTCTTT. The whole variable domain, filled in from reference TRBV11-2 and TRBJ1-1, reads EAGVAQSPRYKIIEKRQSVAFWCNPISGHATLYWYQQILGQGPKLLIQFQNNGVVDDSQLPKDRFSAERLKGVDSTLKIQPAKLEDSAVYLCASSLGEGGTEAFFGQGTRLTVV.

The chain carries TRBV14 and TRBJ1-6; D not resolved. Trimming left V 3 bases short and J 0 bases short, with 6 bases between. The CDR3 totals 15 residues. Germline V gene sequence: CDR1 SGHDN, CDR2 FVKESK. CDR3 bases: TGTGCCAGCAGCCACGCGACCTCCTATAATTCACCCCTCCACTTT. This codes for CASSHATSYNSPLHF.

The V and J genes are TRBV29-1 and TRBJ1-2; D might be TRBD1 (6 bases). Germline values: CDR1 SQVTM, CDR2 ANQGSEA. The CDR3 spans 14 residues. The V end was cut by 6 bases, the J end by 7 bases, with 21 bases between. CDR3 loop: CSVGQLTLSSGYTF. DNA of the CDR3: TGCAGCGTAGGACAGCTCACCCTAAGTAGTGGCTACACCTTC.

The chain uses TRBV19 and TRBJ2-2; 16 bases align to TRBD2. CDR3 length equals 18 residues. V trimming: 9 bases; J trimming: 4 bases; junction bases outside the gene matches: 11. The germline CDR1 and CDR2 sequences are LNHDA and SQIVND (reference sequence). CDR3 region: CASSGTSGRALRTGELFF. The CDR3, as DNA: TGTGCCAGCTCCGGGACTAGCGGGAGGGCTTTGCGCACCGGGGAGCTGTTTTTT.

The CDR3 reads CASRPSGGGYGYTF. CDR3 sequence (DNA): TGTGCCAGCAGGCCTAGCGGGGGCGGCTATGGCTACACCTTC. The chain joins TRBV7-9 to TRBJ1-2; D is perhaps TRBD1 (6 bases). This CDR3 is 14 amino acids long. Looked up from germline, CDR1 is SEHNR and CDR2 is FQNEAQ (reference sequence). V lost 6 bases and J 4 bases, leaving 15 bases between the germline ends.

The chain has TRBV19 and TRBJ1-5; 10 nucleotides align to TRBD1. V was clipped by 2 bases and J by 3 bases; unmatched bases: 7. This CDR3 contains 17 residues. Germline values: CDR1 LNHDA, CDR2 SQIVND (reference sequence). In nucleotides, the CDR3 is TGTGCCAGTAGTATACGGGGACAGGGGATAAACAATCAGCCCCAGCATTTT. It codes for CASSIRGQGINNQPQHF.

In its sample, this clone was seen once. J is TRBJ2-6 and V is TRBV19, with TRBD1 as a possible D gene (5 bases). CDR1 is LNHDA and CDR2 is SQIVND in the germline V gene (reference sequence). Trimming pared 3 bases from V and 4 bases from J, leaving 7 bases between. The CDR3 runs 14 residues. The DNA of the CDR3 is TGTGCCAGTAGTATGAGGACAGGGGCCAACGTCCTGACTTTC. Translated: CASSMRTGANVLTF.

V is TRBV28 and J is TRBJ1-1; D unclear. The germline V gene encodes CDR1 MDHEN and CDR2 SYDVKM. CDR3 length: 13 amino acids. The V and J ends lost 6 bases and 5 bases respectively, with 13 bases between them. CDR3 sequence: CASREATKTEAFF. In DNA form, the CDR3 reads TGTGCCAGCAGGGAGGCCACTAAGACTGAAGCTTTCTTT.

This clone was seen a handful of times. The J gene is TRBJ2-7, the V gene TRBV29-1; 9 bases map to TRBD2. With V trimmed by 3 bases and J by 7 bases, 7 bases remained unmatched. This CDR3 is built from 13 residues. Germline values: CDR1 SQVTM, CDR2 ANQGSEA. The DNA for the CDR3 is TGCAGCGTTGACGGGGCGCGGGAGGGGGAGCAGTACTTC. This translates into CSVDGAREGEQYF.

CDR3 sequence (DNA): TGTGCCAGCAGCTTAGGAGGGGGTAGGTACCACAATGAGCAGTTCTTC. This translates into CASSLGGGRYHNEQFF. The chain couples TRBV7-9 to TRBJ2-1, with TRBD1 as a possible D gene (6 bases). The CDR3 extends over 16 amino acids. Trimming pared 1 base from V and 5 bases from J, leaving 15 bases between. Germline V gives CDR1 SEHNR, CDR2 FQNEAQ (reference sequence).

The chain couples TRBV11-1 to TRBJ2-1; D is perhaps TRBD2 (5 bases). The CDR3 extends over 13 amino acids. Germline loops: CDR1 SGHAT, CDR2 FQDESV (reference sequence). V was clipped by 0 bases and J by 10 bases, with 10 bases between them. The CDR3 loop is CASSLARGLEQFF. CDR3 in DNA: TGTGCCAGCAGCTTAGCCAGAGGGCTCGAGCAGTTCTTC.

The chain joins TRBV11-3 to TRBJ2-1, with D tentatively TRBD2 (6 bases). With 5 bases removed from V and 1 base from J, the gap between germline ends came to 9 bases. The CDR3 length is 14 residues. Germline lookup yields CDR1 SGHNT and CDR2 YENEEA. Here the CDR3 reads CASSPGLSYNEQFF. The CDR3 nucleotides read TGTGCCAGCAGCCCGGGACTTTCCTACAATGAGCAGTTCTTC.

The chain uses TRBV6-5 and TRBJ2-1; TRBD2 is a possible D gene (5 bases). The germline V and J ends were trimmed by 8 bases and 4 bases, with 12 bases remaining between them. The CDR3 runs to 13 residues. Germline CDR1 MNHEY, CDR2 SVGAGI. CDR3 in DNA: TGTGCCAGCGGCGGGCGGCAGTACAATGAGCAGTTCTTC. The encoded protein is CASGGRQYNEQFF.

The chain joins TRBV5-1 to TRBJ1-5; a possible D gene is TRBD1 (6 bases). Deletions cut 4 bases from V and 1 base from J, with 9 bases between. The CDR3 sequence is 14 residues long. Looked up from germline, CDR1 is SGHRS and CDR2 is YFSETQ. For the CDR3, the DNA is TGCGCCAGCAGCCCGGACAGAAGCAATCAGCCCCAGCATTTT. It specifies CASSPDRSNQPQHF.